These T cell receptor beta chains were read from a single sample in a study of patients and donors after allogeneic stem cell transplantation. TCRdb reprocessed the RT-PCR reads with MiXCR, giving one entry per CDR3 protein. The sample carries about 210,000 distinct CDR3 sequences, around 41% recorded once. Specimen: blood, either unsorted or a sorted T cell fraction (not recorded which). The receptor set was obtained from a human donor who was either an allogeneic HSCT recipient or a stem cell or donor lymphocyte infusion donor (not recorded which). It is not recorded whose cells these are; they may come from a transplant donor. CDR3s include the opening cysteine and the closing phenylalanine or tryptophan. The order of the fields is J gene, V gene, clone size, D gene, CDR3 protein, CDR3 DNA. A D gene is named only where the DNA matches it firmly. Expanded clones are given a class, and other clones once, few, many or no size at all.

>TRBJ1-1|TRBV5-1|once|TRBD1
CASSLGTGPNTEAFF
TGCGCCAGCAGCTTGGGGACAGGGCCTAACACTGAAGCTTTCTTT
>TRBJ1-1|TRBV28|few|TRBD1
CASSAGTGILNTEAFF
TGTGCCAGCAGTGCCGGGACAGGAATCTTGAACACTGAAGCTTTCTTT
>TRBJ1-2|TRBV7-9|.|TRBD1
CASSYGDSNYGGYTF
TGTGCCAGCAGCTACGGGGACAGTAACTATGGTGGCTACACCTTC
>TRBJ1-2|TRBV12-3/TRBV12-4|few|.
CASSFNRDFGYGYTF
TGTGCCAGCAGCTTCAACAGGGATTTTGGCTATGGCTACACCTTC
>TRBJ1-2|TRBV24-1|few|TRBD1
CATSDVGAGTGLGGYGYTF
TGTGCCACCAGTGATGTAGGAGCCGGGACAGGATTGGGAGGCTATGGCTACACCTTC
>TRBJ2-4|TRBV6-6|few|.
CASSYEDGLAKNIQYF
TGTGCCAGCAGTTACGAGGACGGACTAGCCAAAAACATTCAGTACTTC
>TRBJ2-1|TRBV7-6|.|.
CASSLKGAVVPEQFF
TGTGCCAGCAGCTTAAAAGGGGCGGTGGTTCCGGAGCAGTTCTTC
>TRBJ2-2|TRBV27|.|.
CACGQNAGELFF
TGTGCCTGCGGCCAGAACGCCGGGGAGCTGTTTTTT
>TRBJ2-6|TRBV29-1|.|.
CSVGLSGANVLTF
TGCAGCGTTGGATTATCTGGGGCCAACGTCCTGACTTTC
>TRBJ2-7|TRBV5-1|.|TRBD1
CASSLTGGASYEQYF
TGCGCCAGCAGCTTGACAGGGGGCGCGTCCTACGAGCAGTACTTC
>TRBJ1-2|TRBV4-2|few|.
CASSQEAVRGYTF
TGTGCCAGCAGCCAAGAGGCAGTAAGGGGCTACACCTTC
>TRBJ2-3|TRBV5-1|.|.
CASSLVFGGTTDTQYF
TGCGCCAGCAGCTTGGTATTCGGGGGCACCACAGATACGCAGTATTTT
>TRBJ1-2|TRBV4-3|few|TRBD1
CASSQPGQVNYGYTF
TGCGCCAGCAGCCAGCCGGGACAGGTGAACTATGGCTACACCTTC
>TRBJ1-2|TRBV5-1|few|.
CASSLDLGGWDYGYTF
TGCGCCAGCAGCTTGGACCTGGGCGGTTGGGACTATGGCTACACCTTC
>TRBJ1-2|TRBV12-3/TRBV12-4|.|.
CASSMKGDYGYTF
TGTGCCAGCAGTATGAAAGGAGACTATGGCTACACCTTC
>TRBJ2-2|TRBV29-1|.|.
CSVRPGAVTGELFF
TGCAGCGTTCGGCCAGGGGCCGTTACCGGGGAGCTGTTTTTT
>TRBJ1-1|TRBV7-9|.|.
CASNRGGRRRNTEAFF
TGTGCCAGCAACCGGGGAGGACGCCGGAGGAACACTGAAGCTTTCTTT
>TRBJ1-2|TRBV15|few|TRBD1
CATSGDRNYGYTF
TGTGCCACCAGCGGGGACAGGAACTATGGCTACACCTTC
>TRBJ2-1|TRBV12-3/TRBV12-4|.|TRBD2
CASSLASRTSGGAFPYNEQFF
TGTGCCAGCAGTTTAGCCTCCCGGACTAGCGGGGGGGCTTTTCCCTACAATGAGCAGTTCTTC
>TRBJ2-1|TRBV4-2|once|.
CASSQDPAPGRNEQFF
TGTGCCAGCAGCCAAGATCCCGCCCCAGGGCGGAATGAGCAGTTCTTC
>TRBJ1-1|TRBV28|.|.
CASSFPPQTRPTEAFF
TGTGCCAGCAGTTTTCCACCCCAGACACGACCCACTGAAGCTTTCTTT
>TRBJ2-1|TRBV12-3/TRBV12-4|.|.
CASSLRDRHEQFF
TGTGCCAGCAGTCTCCGGGACCGGCATGAGCAGTTCTTC
>TRBJ1-1|TRBV29-1|.|TRBD1
CSVGARDSDTEAFF
TGCAGCGTTGGGGCCCGGGACAGTGACACTGAAGCTTTCTTT
>TRBJ1-6|TRBV27|.|.
CASSSGVLSSYNSPLHF
TGTGCCAGCAGCTCAGGGGTCCTAAGCTCCTATAATTCACCCCTCCACTTT
>TRBJ2-7|TRBV7-9|few|.
CASSLGESYEQYF
TGTGCCAGCAGCTTAGGGGAGTCCTACGAGCAGTACTTC
>TRBJ2-5|TRBV28|.|.
CASSFEGPGTQYF
TGTGCCAGCAGTTTTGAGGGGCCGGGGACCCAGTACTTC
>TRBJ2-7|TRBV29-1|.|.
CSASSFSYEQYF
TGCAGCGCCTCGAGCTTTTCCTACGAGCAGTACTTC
>TRBJ1-2|TRBV28|few|.
CASSSRNYGYTF
TGTGCCAGCAGTTCCAGGAACTATGGCTACACCTTC
>TRBJ2-7|TRBV6-2/TRBV6-3|once|.
CASSLQGGPYEQYF
TGTGCCAGCAGCCTCCAGGGAGGACCCTACGAGCAGTACTTC
>TRBJ2-5|TRBV3-1|once|TRBD2
CASRIAGGETQYF
TGTGCCAGCAGAATAGCGGGGGGGGAGACCCAGTACTTC
>TRBJ2-2|TRBV12-3/TRBV12-4|few|.
CASSPLNTGELFF
TGTGCCAGCAGCCCCCTGAACACCGGGGAGCTGTTTTTT
>TRBJ1-6|TRBV4-1|.|.
CASSQEMALRGGDYNSPLHF
TGCGCCAGCAGCCAAGAGATGGCGTTGAGGGGGGGCGATTATAATTCACCCCTCCACTTT
>TRBJ2-3|TRBV7-9|.|.
CASSLWVQGTRNTDTQYF
TGTGCCAGCAGCTTATGGGTGCAAGGGACGAGAAACACAGATACGCAGTATTTT
>TRBJ1-5|TRBV27|once|.
CASSPWTDSNQPQHF
TGTGCCAGCAGTCCTTGGACAGATAGCAATCAGCCCCAGCATTTT
>TRBJ1-1|TRBV29-1|.|TRBD1
CSVQTGGYNTEAFF
TGCAGCGTTCAGACAGGGGGGTATAACACTGAAGCTTTCTTT
>TRBJ2-3|TRBV12-3/TRBV12-4|.|.
CASKQGEADTQYF
TGTGCCAGCAAACAGGGAGAGGCAGATACGCAGTATTTT
>TRBJ1-3|TRBV20-1|.|TRBD1
CSAITGGPGNTIYF
TGCAGTGCAATTACAGGGGGACCAGGGAACACCATATATTTT
>TRBJ1-5|TRBV21-1|.|.
CASSEGTHQPQHF
TGTGCCAGCAGTGAGGGGACCCATCAGCCCCAGCATTTT
>TRBJ1-1|TRBV4-3|.|.
CASSQVPLVGDEAFF
TGCGCCAGCAGCCAAGTCCCCCTGGTGGGAGATGAAGCTTTCTTT
>TRBJ2-1|TRBV20-1|.|.
CSARDWGNEQFF
TGCAGTGCTAGAGATTGGGGGAATGAGCAGTTCTTC
>TRBJ2-1|TRBV15|few|.
CATMGASVQFF
TGTGCCACTATGGGGGCCAGTGTTCAGTTCTTC
>TRBJ2-2|TRBV12-3/TRBV12-4|.|.
CASSLGVNGELFF
TGTGCCAGCAGTTTAGGGGTAAACGGGGAGCTGTTTTTT
>TRBJ1-5|TRBV6-6|.|.
CASSHTGNSNQPQHF
TGTGCCAGCAGTCACACAGGGAATAGCAATCAGCCCCAGCATTTT
>TRBJ2-3|TRBV5-1|.|.
CASAREGAADTQYF
TGCGCCAGCGCAAGGGAAGGGGCAGCCGATACGCAGTATTTT
>TRBJ1-5|TRBV29-1|.|.
CSVVQGSNQPQHF
TGCAGCGTTGTGCAGGGAAGCAATCAGCCCCAGCATTTT
>TRBJ2-1|TRBV5-1|few|TRBD1
CASSLGQGRYNEQFF
TGCGCCAGCAGCTTGGGACAGGGGAGGTACAATGAGCAGTTCTTC
>TRBJ1-1|TRBV5-6|.|TRBD1
CASSFRGYTEAFF
TGTGCCAGCAGCTTCAGGGGGTACACTGAAGCTTTCTTT
>TRBJ2-7|TRBV10-3|few|.
CAIGPRPLPYF
TGTGCCATCGGTCCACGGCCTTTGCCGTACTTC